Sequencing of this TCR beta chain was carried out in a study of cytomegalovirus exposure and HLA in healthy donors. Worth noting for this clone: What it recognizes is unknown.

Trimming removed 5 bases from V and 4 bases from J, with 8 bases in between. This CDR3 has 12 residues. The germline gives CDR1 MNHEY, CDR2 SVGAGI. Study observations and caveats: Per a later analysis, 15,000 to 20,000 TCR beta sequences showed association with HLA alleles at 0.05 false discovery rate. The authors later linked a missense DCLRE1C variant to TCR beta V- and J-gene trimming. Reports indicated that the classifier achieved high specificity and sensitivity in diagnosing cytomegalovirus status.

13 Jbeta primers and 60 Vbeta primers were used for the PCR. The data were produced by immunoSEQ multiplex PCR, yet TCRdb's version contains in-frame clones alone and is incomplete. The data show about 160,000 clones, with about 81% seen just once and 2.5% to 3% held by the top ten. This receptor was obtained from a woman between 45 and 60 years old in good health and CMV-seropositive. The chain couples TRBV6-5 to TRBJ2-5; no reliable D call. Sample: PBMCs. DNA for the CDR3: TGTGCCAGCAGTCCGGTTAGAGAGACCCAGTACTTC. This gives the protein CASSPVRETQYF.